This paragraph reports one T cell receptor (beta chain). This sample is part of a study of shared clonotypes between healthy human individuals. Each sorted subset replicate got 200 ng genomic DNA, tens of thousands of genomes. Clones were read by immunoSEQ multiplex PCR, and TCRdb kept only the in-frame ones, dropping some. Seen here are around 700,000 clones, more than 70% observed once, and the top ten hold about 1.7%. This sequence was found in a woman under 40 in good health. The sequencing sample was made of memory CD4+ T cells sorted from blood. As for subset: CD45RA-negative fraction.

The CDR3 sequence is CAAQGARGNQPQHF. DNA for the CDR3: TGTGCCGCCCAAGGGGCGCGCGGCAATCAGCCCCAGCATTTT. The rearrangement uses TRBV6-5 and TRBJ1-5, with a tentative D call TRBD1 (5 bases). Germline V gives CDR1 MNHEY, CDR2 SVGAGI. V gave up 11 bases and J gave up 2 bases, with 16 bases separating them. CDR3 length: 14 amino acids.